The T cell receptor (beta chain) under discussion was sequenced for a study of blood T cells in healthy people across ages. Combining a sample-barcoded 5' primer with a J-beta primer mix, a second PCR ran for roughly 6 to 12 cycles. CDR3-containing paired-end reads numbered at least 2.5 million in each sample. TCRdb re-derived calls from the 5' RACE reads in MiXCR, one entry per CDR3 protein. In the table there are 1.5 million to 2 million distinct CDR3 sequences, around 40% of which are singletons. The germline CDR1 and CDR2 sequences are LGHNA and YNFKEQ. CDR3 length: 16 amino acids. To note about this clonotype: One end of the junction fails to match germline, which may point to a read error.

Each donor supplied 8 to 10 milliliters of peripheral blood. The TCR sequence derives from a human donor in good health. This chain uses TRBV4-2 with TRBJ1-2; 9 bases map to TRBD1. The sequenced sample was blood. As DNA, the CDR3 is TGTGCCAGCAGCCAGCCGGGACAGGGAGATAACTACGGCTACACCTTC. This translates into CASSQPGQGDNYGYTF.